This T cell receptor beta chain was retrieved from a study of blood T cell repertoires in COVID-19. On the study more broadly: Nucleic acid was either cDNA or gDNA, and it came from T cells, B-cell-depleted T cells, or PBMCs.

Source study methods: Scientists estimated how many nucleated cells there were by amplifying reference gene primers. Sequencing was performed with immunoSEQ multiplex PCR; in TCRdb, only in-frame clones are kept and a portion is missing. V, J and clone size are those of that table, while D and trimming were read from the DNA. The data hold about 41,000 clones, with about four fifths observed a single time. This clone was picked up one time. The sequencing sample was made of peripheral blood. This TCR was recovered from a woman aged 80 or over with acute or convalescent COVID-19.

The CDR3 is CAISDGGPQETQYF. The DNA for the CDR3 is TGTGCCATCAGTGACGGGGGGCCCCAAGAGACCCAGTACTTC. V gene TRBV10-3 combines with J gene TRBJ2-5; D possibly corresponds to TRBD2 (7 bases). Germline V CDR1 and CDR2: ENHRY, SYGVKD. The V gene lost 3 bases and the J gene lost 1 base, with 9 bases spanning the gap. The CDR3 has 14 amino acids.